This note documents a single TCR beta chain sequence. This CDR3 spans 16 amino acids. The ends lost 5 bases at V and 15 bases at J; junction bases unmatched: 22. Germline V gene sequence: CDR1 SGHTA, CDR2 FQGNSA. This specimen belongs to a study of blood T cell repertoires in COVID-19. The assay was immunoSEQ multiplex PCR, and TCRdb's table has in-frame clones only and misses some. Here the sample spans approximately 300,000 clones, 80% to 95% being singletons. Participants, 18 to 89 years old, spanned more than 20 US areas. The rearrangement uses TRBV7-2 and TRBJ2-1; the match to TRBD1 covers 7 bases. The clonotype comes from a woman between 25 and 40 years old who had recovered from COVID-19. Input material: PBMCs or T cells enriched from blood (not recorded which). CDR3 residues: CASSPRGSSLTGLAFF. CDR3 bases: TGTGCCAGCAGCCCCCGAGGTTCTTCATTGACAGGGTTGGCGTTCTTC.